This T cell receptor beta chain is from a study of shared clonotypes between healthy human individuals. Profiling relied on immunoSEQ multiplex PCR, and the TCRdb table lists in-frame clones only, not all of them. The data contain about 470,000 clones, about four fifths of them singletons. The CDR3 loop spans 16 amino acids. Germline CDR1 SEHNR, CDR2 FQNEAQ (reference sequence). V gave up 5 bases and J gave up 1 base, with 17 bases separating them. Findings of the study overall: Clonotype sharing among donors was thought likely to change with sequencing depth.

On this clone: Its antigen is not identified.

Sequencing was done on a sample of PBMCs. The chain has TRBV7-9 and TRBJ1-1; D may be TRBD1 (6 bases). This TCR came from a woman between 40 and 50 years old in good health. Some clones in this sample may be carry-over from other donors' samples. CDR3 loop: CASSDRINVGNTEAFF. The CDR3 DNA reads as TGTGCCAGCAGCGACAGGATAAATGTCGGGAACACTGAAGCTTTCTTT.